This TCR beta chain was found in a study of response to subunit inactivated influenza vaccine. One entry per CDR3 protein, called by TCRdb with MiXCR from the RT-PCR reads. The sample lists roughly 700,000 distinct CDR3 sequences, around 13% seen once, with 5.5% to 8% in the top ten. Germline V CDR1 and CDR2: DFQATT, SNEGSKA (reference sequence). Germline trimming cut 6 bases from V and 7 bases from J; bases unmatched to any gene: 8. This CDR3 region has 12 residues. Sample: PBMCs from blood, taken around 15 days before vaccination. The chain combines TRBV20-1 with TRBJ2-7; 8 nucleotides match TRBD1. This receptor was taken from a man aged 50 to 60 who received an inactivated influenza vaccine. CDR3 sequence reads: CSAGQGLGEQYF. The DNA of the CDR3 is TGCAGTGCCGGACAGGGACTGGGGGAGCAGTACTTC.